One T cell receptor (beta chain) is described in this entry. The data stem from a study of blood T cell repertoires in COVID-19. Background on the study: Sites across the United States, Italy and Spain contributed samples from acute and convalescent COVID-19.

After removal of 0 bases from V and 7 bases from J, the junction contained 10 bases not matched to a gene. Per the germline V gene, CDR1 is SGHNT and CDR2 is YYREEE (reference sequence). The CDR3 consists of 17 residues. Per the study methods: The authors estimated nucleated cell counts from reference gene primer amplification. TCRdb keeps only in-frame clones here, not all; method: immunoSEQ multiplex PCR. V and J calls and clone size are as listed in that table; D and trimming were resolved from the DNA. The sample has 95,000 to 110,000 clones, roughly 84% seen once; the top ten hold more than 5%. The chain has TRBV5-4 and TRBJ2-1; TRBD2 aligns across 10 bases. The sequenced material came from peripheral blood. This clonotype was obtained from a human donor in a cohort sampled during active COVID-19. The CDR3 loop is CASSLGLSSGSSNEQFF. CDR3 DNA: TGTGCCAGCAGCTTGGGGTTATCTAGCGGGAGTAGTAATGAGCAGTTCTTC.